Sequencing of this T cell receptor (beta chain) was carried out in a study of blood T cell repertoires in COVID-19. Overall study context: T cells, B-cell-depleted T cells, or PBMCs provided the cDNA or gDNA that served as material.

Per the study methods: Quantification of nucleated cells was approximated via reference gene primer amplification. This table comes from immunoSEQ multiplex PCR, and its TCRdb copy is limited to in-frame clones, with some not included. That table is the source of V, J and clone size, and D and trimming were worked out from the DNA. Among roughly 100,000 clones listed, approximately 82% were seen once. This sequence was found in a man aged 70 or older with acute or convalescent COVID-19. Source material: peripheral blood.

Here the CDR3 reads CASSSVGDSYEQYF. The CDR3 coding sequence is TGTGCCAGCAGTTCAGTAGGGGACTCCTACGAGCAGTACTTC. The rearrangement joins TRBV6-2 or TRBV6-3 to TRBJ2-7, with a tentative D call TRBD1 (5 bases). This CDR3 is 14 amino acids long. Germline lookup yields CDR1 MNHEY and CDR2 SVGEGT. Trimming removed 4 bases from V and 0 bases from J, with 10 bases in between.